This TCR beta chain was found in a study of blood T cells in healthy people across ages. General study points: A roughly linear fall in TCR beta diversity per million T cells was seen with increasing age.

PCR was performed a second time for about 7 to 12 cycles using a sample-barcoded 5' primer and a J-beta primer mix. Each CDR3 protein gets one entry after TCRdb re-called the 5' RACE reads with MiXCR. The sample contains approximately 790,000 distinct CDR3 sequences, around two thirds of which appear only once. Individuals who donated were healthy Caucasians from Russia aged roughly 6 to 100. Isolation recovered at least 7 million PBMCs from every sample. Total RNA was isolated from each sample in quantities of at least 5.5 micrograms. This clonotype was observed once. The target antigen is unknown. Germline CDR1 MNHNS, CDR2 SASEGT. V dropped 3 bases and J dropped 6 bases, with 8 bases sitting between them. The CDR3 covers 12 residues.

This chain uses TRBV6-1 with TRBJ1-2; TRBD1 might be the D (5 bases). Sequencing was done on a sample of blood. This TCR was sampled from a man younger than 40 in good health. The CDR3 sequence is CASSDWGDGYTF. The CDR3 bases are TGTGCCAGCAGTGATTGGGGCGATGGCTACACCTTC.